Each of the 18 T cell receptor beta chains below was sequenced from the same sample in a study of identical twins. TCRdb recomputed calls from the 5' RACE reads with MiXCR, one row per CDR3 protein. The sample lists about 240,000 distinct CDR3 sequences, around 7.6% occurring once. The sample was also linked to a second study, of yellow fever vaccine responses in identical twins.

The source material was CD8+ T cells sorted from blood. Source of these receptors: a young woman in good health.

This clonotype was seen more than once but under ten times. The rearrangement joins TRBV19 to TRBJ2-1, with 7 bases fitting TRBD1. J gave up 5 bases and V 5 bases, and 9 bases lay outside the gene matches. Germline CDR1 reads LNHDA; CDR2 reads SQIVND (reference sequence). The length of the CDR3 is 15 residues. As DNA, the CDR3 is TGTGCCAGTAGTTCAGACAGGGAAGGGAACAATGAGCAGTTCTTC. Protein: CASSSDREGNNEQFF.

The chain has TRBV20-1 and TRBJ2-7; no firm D call. From germline, CDR1 is DFQATT and CDR2 SNEGSKA (reference sequence). This CDR3 has 13 amino acids. V lost 7 bases and J lost 0, with 13 bases in between. The DNA of the CDR3 is TGCAGTGGTACCGAACGCAGCTCCTACGAGCAGTACGTC. Translation: CSGTERSSYEQYV.

V usage is TRBV28 and J usage is TRBJ2-7, with 9 bases fitting TRBD2. Per germline, CDR1 MDHEN and CDR2 SYDVKM. The CDR3 sequence is 17 residues long. The ends lost 2 bases at V and 2 bases at J; junction bases unmatched: 10. The CDR3 sequence is CASSLEWFRGGAYEQYF. The DNA for the CDR3 is TGTGCCAGCAGTTTAGAGTGGTTTCGCGGGGGGGCCTACGAGCAGTACTTC.

This clonotype was picked up a small number of times. The gene calls are TRBV12-3 or TRBV12-4 and TRBJ2-5; D might be TRBD1 (6 bases). The CDR3 runs to 13 residues. V shed 5 bases and J shed 5 bases, with 12 bases lying between them. As DNA, the CDR3 is TGTGCCAGCAGTCCCCAGGGGTTGGAGACCCAGTACTTC. Translation: CASSPQGLETQYF.

This clonotype occurred many times. The chain recombines TRBV2 with TRBJ2-3; weak D call: TRBD1 (6 bases). Trimming stripped 6 bases from V and 7 bases from J, with 11 bases between. The CDR3 spans 12 residues. CDR1 and CDR2 from the germline V gene are SNHLY and FYNNEI. The CDR3 loop is CASRGTPYTQYF. The CDR3 DNA reads TGTGCCAGCAGGGGGACACCCTATACGCAGTATTTT.

CDR3 sequence reads: CASRWTSGAYEQYF. The CDR3 bases are TGTGCCAGCAGATGGACTAGCGGGGCCTACGAGCAGTACTTC. J is TRBJ2-7 and V is TRBV2; 12 bases are a match to TRBD2. Trimming removed 6 bases from V and 2 bases from J; junction bases left unmatched: 2. The germline V gene has CDR1 SNHLY and CDR2 FYNNEI. This CDR3 has 14 residues.

At least ten counts were recorded for this clonotype. The CDR3 coding sequence is TGCAGCGTTGAAGGAACAGCGGGAGGGGCCTACAATGAGCAGTTCTTC. This sequence encodes CSVEGTAGGAYNEQFF. J is TRBJ2-1 and V is TRBV29-1, with 10 positions matching TRBD2. With V trimmed by 1 base and J by 2 bases, 5 bases remained unmatched. CDR3 length: 16 amino acids. From germline, CDR1 is SQVTM and CDR2 ANQGSEA.

This sequence joins TRBV24-1 and TRBJ2-1; 12 bases fit TRBD2. From germline, CDR1 is KGHDR and CDR2 SFDVKD. The J segment lost 0 bases and the V segment lost 2 bases, leaving 7 bases of the junction unmatched. The CDR3 has 19 amino acids. CDR3: CATSDWGLAGKSSYNEQFF. The DNA for the CDR3 is TGTGCCACCAGTGATTGGGGACTAGCGGGTAAGAGCTCCTACAATGAGCAGTTCTTC.

In its sample, this clonotype was seen many times. The J gene is TRBJ2-2, the V gene TRBV5-1; no clear D. CDR1 and CDR2 from the germline V gene are SGHRS and YFSETQ. This CDR3 spans 15 amino acids. V lost 2 bases, J lost 0 bases, and 8 bases lay in between. The CDR3 nucleotides are TGCGCCAGCAGCTTACTCTCAGCGAACACCGGGGAGCTGTTTTTT. Translation: CASSLLSANTGELFF.

There are many counts of this clonotype. V and J are TRBV15 and TRBJ2-7, with D perhaps matching TRBD2 (6 bases). From germline, CDR1 is LNHNV and CDR2 YYDKDF (reference sequence). CDR3 size: 16 residues. V lost 0 bases and J lost 3, with 15 bases in between. Here the CDR3 DNA reads TGTGCCACCAGCAGAGACGAGGTGGGAGGTCTCTACGAGCAGTACTTC. Protein: CATSRDEVGGLYEQYF.

The V call is TRBV27, the J call TRBJ1-2; no reliable D call. V was shortened by 4 bases and J by 6 bases, with 15 bases between the two germline ends. Germline CDR1 and CDR2: MNHEY and SMNVEV (reference sequence). This CDR3 spans 14 amino acids. DNA for the CDR3: TGTGCCAGCAGTTCGGGTAGCGGACGGCATGGCTACACCTTC. Its translation: CASSSGSGRHGYTF.

A few counts support this clonotype. The chain combines TRBV20-1 with TRBJ2-3; 7 bases fit TRBD2. The CDR3 has 15 residues. CDR1 is DFQATT, CDR2 SNEGSKA, per germline (reference sequence). V lost 0 bases, J lost 3 bases, and 6 bases stayed unmatched. This chain's CDR3 is CSARDRGLVTDTQYF. In DNA, the CDR3 is TGCAGTGCTAGAGATCGAGGACTAGTAACAGATACGCAGTATTTT.

The V call is TRBV4-1, the J call TRBJ1-1; 7 bases are a match to TRBD1. Germline V gives CDR1 MGHRA, CDR2 YSYEKL. The CDR3 extends over 16 amino acids. The V gene end was trimmed by 6 bases and the J gene end by 3 bases; junction bases not matched to a gene: 13. The DNA for the CDR3 is TGCGCCAGCAGACCAAGGACCGGGACAGATGACACTGAAGCTTTCTTT. Translation gives CASRPRTGTDDTEAFF.

The sample holds many counts of this clonotype. The J gene is TRBJ1-1, the V gene TRBV12-3 or TRBV12-4, with 7 bases matching TRBD1. V shed 6 bases, J shed 4 bases, and the junction held 11 bases outside the gene matches. The CDR3 loop spans 15 amino acids. The CDR3 DNA is TGTGCCAGCAGGCCAGGGGGGACGGGAGGCACTGAAGCTTTCTTT. It translates to CASRPGGTGGTEAFF.

This clonotype has a handful of counts. The rearrangement joins TRBV28 to TRBJ2-7; D perhaps matches TRBD1 (6 bases). With 7 bases removed from V and 4 bases from J, the gap between germline ends came to 20 bases. The CDR3 has 15 amino acids. The germline V gene encodes CDR1 MDHEN and CDR2 SYDVKM. DNA of the CDR3: TGTGCCAGCACCTCTGGTTGGGGGCCGAGGTACGAGCAGTACGTC. Translated, it gives CASTSGWGPRYEQYV.

This clonotype was detected ten times or more. The chain recombines TRBV25-1 with TRBJ1-2; 7 positions agree with TRBD1. The V gene end was trimmed by 0 bases and the J gene end by 8 bases; junction bases not matched to a gene: 15. CDR3 length equals 17 residues. The germline gives CDR1 MGHDK, CDR2 SYGVNS. CDR3 protein: CASSEYPATGKDLGYTF. CDR3 DNA: TGTGCCAGCAGTGAATATCCAGCGACAGGGAAAGATCTGGGCTACACCTTC.

This clonotype turned up a few times. The genes are TRBV7-6 and TRBJ2-2, with D possibly matching TRBD1 (6 bases). V lost 5 bases to trimming and J lost 6 bases, with 16 bases between them. Germline assignment: CDR1 SGHVS and CDR2 FNYEAQ. CDR3 length: 15 residues. The CDR3 protein is CASSQDRNWAGELFF. The CDR3 coding sequence is TGTGCCAGCAGCCAAGACAGGAATTGGGCCGGGGAGCTGTTTTTT.

This clonotype was counted between two and nine times. V gene TRBV28 combines with J gene TRBJ1-5; D remains ambiguous. The CDR3 spans 16 residues. Germline assignment: CDR1 MDHEN and CDR2 SYDVKM. V gave up 3 bases and J gave up 2 bases, with 14 bases separating them. CDR3 region: CASSFLGDRGNQPQHF. CDR3 DNA sequence: TGTGCCAGCAGTTTTCTCGGGGATCGGGGCAATCAGCCCCAGCATTTT.